The clone carrying this T cell receptor (beta chain) was recorded a few times. Its specificity is unknown. Memory CD4+ cells were the fraction left after CD45RA+ naive selection. This table comes from immunoSEQ multiplex PCR, and its TCRdb copy is limited to in-frame clones, with some not included. This sample has 150,000 to 200,000 clones; about 66% occur once, and the top ten carry around 9.3%. This entry is derived from a study of shared clonotypes between healthy human individuals. Study-wide results and limits: A handful of donors held approximately 4.5% of naive CD4 clonotypes in common. Richness estimates generally favored naive over memory subsets.

CDR3 length: 14 amino acids. The germline V and J ends were trimmed by 5 bases and 6 bases, with 13 bases remaining between them. Germline V lookup: CDR1 SGHVS, CDR2 FNYEAQ. The TCR sequence derives from a man aged 25 to 45 in good health. The genes are TRBV7-6 and TRBJ2-2, with D unresolved. Input material: memory CD4+ T cells sorted from blood. The subset here: CD45RA-negative fraction. As DNA, the CDR3 is TGTGCCAGCAGCCTCGGACCTCTCTCCGGGGAGCTGTTTTTT. It codes for CASSLGPLSGELFF. Full variable domain (missing parts from reference TRBV7-6 and TRBJ2-2): GAGVSQSPRYKVTKRGQDVALRCDPISGHVSLYWYRQALGQGPEFLTYFNYEAQQDKSGLPNDRFSAERPEGSISTLTIQRTEQRDSAMYRCASSLGPLSGELFFGEGSRLTVL.